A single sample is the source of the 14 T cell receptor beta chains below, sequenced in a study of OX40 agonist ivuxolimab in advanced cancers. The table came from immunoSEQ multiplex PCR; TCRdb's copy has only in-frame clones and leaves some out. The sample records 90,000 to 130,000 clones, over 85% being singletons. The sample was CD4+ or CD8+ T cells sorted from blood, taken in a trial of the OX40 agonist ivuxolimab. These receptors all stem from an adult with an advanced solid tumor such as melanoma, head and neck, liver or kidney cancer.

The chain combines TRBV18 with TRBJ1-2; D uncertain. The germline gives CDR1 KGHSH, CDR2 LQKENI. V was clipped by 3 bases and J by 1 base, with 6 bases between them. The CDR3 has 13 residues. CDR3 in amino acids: CASSPGGNYGYTF. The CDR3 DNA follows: TGTGCCAGCTCACCGGGCGGTAACTATGGCTACACCTTC.

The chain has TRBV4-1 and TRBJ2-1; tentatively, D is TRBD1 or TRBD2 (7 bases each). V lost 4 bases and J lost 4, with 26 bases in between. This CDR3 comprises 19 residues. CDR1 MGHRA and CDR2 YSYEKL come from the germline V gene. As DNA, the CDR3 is TGCGCCAGCAGCCTAACCCGAGGGGGCGGGAGCGGGTATTACAATGAGCAGTTCTTC. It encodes CASSLTRGGGSGYYNEQFF.

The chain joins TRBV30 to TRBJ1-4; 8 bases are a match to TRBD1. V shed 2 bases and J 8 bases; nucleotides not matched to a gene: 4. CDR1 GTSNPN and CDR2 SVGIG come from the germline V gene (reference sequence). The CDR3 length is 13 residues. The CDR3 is CAWSLGQGEKLFF. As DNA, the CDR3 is TGTGCCTGGAGTCTCGGACAGGGAGAAAAACTGTTTTTT.

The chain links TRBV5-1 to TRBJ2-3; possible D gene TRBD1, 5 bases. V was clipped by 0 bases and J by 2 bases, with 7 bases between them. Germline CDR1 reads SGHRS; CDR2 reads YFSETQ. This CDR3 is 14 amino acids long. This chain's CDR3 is CASSLAGSTDTQYF. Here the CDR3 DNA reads TGCGCCAGCAGCTTGGCAGGGTCCACAGATACGCAGTATTTT.

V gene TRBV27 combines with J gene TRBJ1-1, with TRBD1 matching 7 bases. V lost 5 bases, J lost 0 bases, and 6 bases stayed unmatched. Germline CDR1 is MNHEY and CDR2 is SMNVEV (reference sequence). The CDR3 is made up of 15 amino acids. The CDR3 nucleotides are TGTGCCAGCAGTCCGTCGACAGGGATGAACACTGAAGCTTTCTTT. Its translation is CASSPSTGMNTEAFF.

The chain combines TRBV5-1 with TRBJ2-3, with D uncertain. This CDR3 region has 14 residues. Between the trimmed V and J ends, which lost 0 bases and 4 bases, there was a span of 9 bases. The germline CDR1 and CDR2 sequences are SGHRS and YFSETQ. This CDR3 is CASSLVGSADTQYF. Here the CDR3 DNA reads TGCGCCAGCAGCTTGGTCGGGTCTGCAGATACGCAGTATTTT.

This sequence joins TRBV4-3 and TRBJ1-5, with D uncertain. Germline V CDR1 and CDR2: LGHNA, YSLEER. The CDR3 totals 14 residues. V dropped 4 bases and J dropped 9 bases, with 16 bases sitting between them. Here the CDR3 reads CASSPRPKEGPQHF. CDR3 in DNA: TGCGCCAGCAGCCCCCGACCGAAAGAAGGGCCCCAGCATTTT.

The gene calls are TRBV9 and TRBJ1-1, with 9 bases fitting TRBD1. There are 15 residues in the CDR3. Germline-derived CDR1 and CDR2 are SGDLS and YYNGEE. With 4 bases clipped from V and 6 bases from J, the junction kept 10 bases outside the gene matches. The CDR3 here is CASSLRTGGDAEAFF. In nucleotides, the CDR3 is TGTGCCAGCAGCTTACGAACAGGGGGCGACGCTGAAGCTTTCTTT.

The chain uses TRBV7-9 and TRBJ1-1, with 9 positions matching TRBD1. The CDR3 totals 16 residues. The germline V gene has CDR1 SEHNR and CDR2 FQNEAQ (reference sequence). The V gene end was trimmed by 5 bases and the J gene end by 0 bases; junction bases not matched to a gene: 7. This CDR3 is CASSPHRGQMNTEAFF. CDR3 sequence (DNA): TGTGCCAGCAGCCCTCACAGGGGGCAGATGAACACTGAAGCTTTCTTT.

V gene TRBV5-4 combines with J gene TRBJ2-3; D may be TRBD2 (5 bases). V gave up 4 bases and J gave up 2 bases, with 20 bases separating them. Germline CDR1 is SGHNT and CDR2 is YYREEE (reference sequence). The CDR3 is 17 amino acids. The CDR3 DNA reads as TGTGCCAGCAGCAACGGACTTCGGACGTCTTTCACAGATACGCAGTATTTT. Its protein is CASSNGLRTSFTDTQYF.

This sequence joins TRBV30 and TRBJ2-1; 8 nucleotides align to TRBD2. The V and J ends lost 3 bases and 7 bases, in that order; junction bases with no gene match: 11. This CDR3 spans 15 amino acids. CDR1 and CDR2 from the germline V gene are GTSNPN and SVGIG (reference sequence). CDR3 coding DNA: TGTGCCTGGAGGGGTGATAGCGGGGACCAAAATGAGCAGTTCTTC. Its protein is CAWRGDSGDQNEQFF.

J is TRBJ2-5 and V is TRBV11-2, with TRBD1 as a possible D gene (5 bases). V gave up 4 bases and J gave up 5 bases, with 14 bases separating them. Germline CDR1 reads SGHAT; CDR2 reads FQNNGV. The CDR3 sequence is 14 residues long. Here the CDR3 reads CASSSGQGTETQYF. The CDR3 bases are TGTGCCAGCAGCTCTGGACAAGGAACGGAGACCCAGTACTTC.

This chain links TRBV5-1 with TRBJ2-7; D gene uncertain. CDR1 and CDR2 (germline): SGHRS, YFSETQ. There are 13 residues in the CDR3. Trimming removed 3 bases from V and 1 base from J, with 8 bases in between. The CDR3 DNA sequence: TGCGCCAGCAGCTCCGGAAGGTCCTACGAGCAGTACTTC. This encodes CASSSGRSYEQYF.

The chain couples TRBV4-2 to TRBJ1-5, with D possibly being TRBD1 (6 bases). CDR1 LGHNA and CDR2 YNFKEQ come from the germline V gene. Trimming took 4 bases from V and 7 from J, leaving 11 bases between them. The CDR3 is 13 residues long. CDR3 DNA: TGTGCCAGCAGCCGAGGGGGATGGCAGCCCCAGCATTTT. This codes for CASSRGGWQPQHF.